These T cell receptor beta chains were read from a single sample in a study of T-cell memory formation after mild COVID-19. TCRdb fed the 5' RACE reads into MiXCR, producing one record per CDR3 protein. The table records 250,000 to 400,000 distinct CDR3 sequences, around 15% of them present only once. The sequencing input was PBMCs or a T cell subset sorted from them (not recorded which). Receptor source: a man younger than 35 who had mild COVID-19 (a few samples of this study predate the infection). Cell type and time point are not known. Each CDR3 is given with its conserved first and last residue. The D gene is left open where the match is weak. The size entry is marked missing in some rows and otherwise reads once, few, many or a size class.

16 | TRBJ1-2 | TRBV27 | . | . | TGTGCCAGCAGTCGAACCAGGAGTGTCAATTACTATGGCTACACCTTC | CASSRTRSVNYYGYTF
12 | TRBJ1-2 | TRBV9 | . | . | TGTGCCAGCAGCGGCGGGACACCTGGCTACACCTTC | CASSGGTPGYTF
14 | TRBJ1-6 | TRBV5-1 | . | TRBD1 | TGCGCCAGCAGCACAGGACAGGGGAATTCACCCCTCCACTTT | CASSTGQGNSPLHF
16 | TRBJ1-6 | TRBV5-1 | . | . | TGCGCCAGCAGCTCGACGGACAGTCTCTTAAATTCACCCCTCCACTTT | CASSSTDSLLNSPLHF
16 | TRBJ2-2 | TRBV5-6 | . | . | TGTGCCAGCCGACCGCGAGGGTTGAGGCGCACCGGGGAGCTGTTTTTT | CASRPRGLRRTGELFF
17 | TRBJ1-6 | TRBV9 | . | TRBD1 | TGTGCCAGCAGCGTAGCCCCGGGACAGGGAGGGCATTCACCCCTCCACTTT | CASSVAPGQGGHSPLHF
16 | TRBJ2-3 | TRBV4-2 | . | . | TGTGCCAGCAGCCCCCTGGGTCGGGGAGGCACAGATACGCAGTATTTT | CASSPLGRGGTDTQYF
12 | TRBJ2-5 | TRBV29-1 | many | . | TGCAGCGTTGTAAACCTTCAAGAGACCCAGTACTTC | CSVVNLQETQYF
17 | TRBJ1-1 | TRBV5-1 | . | . | TGCGCCAGCAGCTTAGGCGTAGGGAGTGCGATGAACACTGAAGCTTTCTTT | CASSLGVGSAMNTEAFF
14 | TRBJ1-3 | TRBV18 | . | . | TGTGCCAGCTCCGACACAGGGCAGAGAAACACCATATATTTT | CASSDTGQRNTIYF
16 | TRBJ1-2 | TRBV4-3 | . | . | TGCGCCAGCAGCCAAGATCCCAAAGGGGCAGGGAATGGCTACACCTTC | CASSQDPKGAGNGYTF
17 | TRBJ1-2 | TRBV4-1 | few | . | TGCGCCAGCAGCCACTCCCCCAGGACAGTACTTAACTATGGCTACACCTTC | CASSHSPRTVLNYGYTF
13 | TRBJ1-2 | TRBV12-3/TRBV12-4 | . | . | TGTGCCAGCAGTGTGGCGGGGGTCTATGGCTACACCTTC | CASSVAGVYGYTF
19 | TRBJ2-3 | TRBV6-5 | . | TRBD2 | TGTGCCAGCAGTTACAAAACTAGCGGGTATATAGCTAGCACAGATACGCAGTATTTT | CASSYKTSGYIASTDTQYF
15 | TRBJ2-4 | TRBV5-1 | . | . | TGCGCCAGCAGCTTGGCCGGGGCCAGAGCGGACATTCAGTACTTC | CASSLAGARADIQYF
15 | TRBJ1-1 | TRBV5-1 | few | TRBD1 | TGCGCCAGCAGCTTAAAGGGACAGGCGAACACTGAAGCTTTCTTT | CASSLKGQANTEAFF
14 | TRBJ2-1 | TRBV7-9 | few | . | TGTGCCAGCAGCGGCACGGGACAAGTAAATGAGCAGTTCTTC | CASSGTGQVNEQFF
16 | TRBJ1-1 | TRBV7-2 | few | . | TGTGCCAGCAGCCATCGTCCGGGGCCGGCAGGCGCTGAAGCTTTCTTT | CASSHRPGPAGAEAFF
15 | TRBJ1-5 | TRBV5-5 | . | . | TGTGCCAGCAGCTTGGTGGCTGACGGCATTCAGCCCCAGCATTTT | CASSLVADGIQPQHF
15 | TRBJ1-2 | TRBV7-2 | few | TRBD1 | TGTGCCAGCAGCTCGGACCGGGACAGGGGGCATGGCTACACCTTC | CASSSDRDRGHGYTF
13 | TRBJ1-2 | TRBV12-3/TRBV12-4 | few | . | TGTGCCAGCAGTTTCCCCGGGAACTATGGCTACACCTTC | CASSFPGNYGYTF
14 | TRBJ1-1 | TRBV5-1 | few | . | TGCGCCAGCAGCAAGTCGGGGGCGGACACTGAAGCTTTCTTT | CASSKSGADTEAFF
12 | TRBJ2-3 | TRBV12-3/TRBV12-4 | . | . | TGTGCCAGCAGCCGGCAGTGGGAGGCGCAGTATTTT | CASSRQWEAQYF
15 | TRBJ2-3 | TRBV19 | . | . | TGTGCCAGTAGTCCCCGTGTAGTGGGAGGAGATACGCAGTATTTT | CASSPRVVGGDTQYF
16 | TRBJ2-5 | TRBV7-9 | few | TRBD1 | TGTGCCAGCAGCTTAGGACAGGGTGATTTTCAAGAGACCCAGTACTTC | CASSLGQGDFQETQYF
13 | TRBJ2-7 | TRBV7-6 | many | . | TGTGCCAGCAGCCGACGGGGGTTCAGCGAGCAGTACTTC | CASSRRGFSEQYF
15 | TRBJ2-5 | TRBV7-9 | few | TRBD2 | TGTGCCAGCAGCCAAAATCTAGCGGTTAGCGAGACCCAGTACTTC | CASSQNLAVSETQYF
16 | TRBJ1-1 | TRBV15 | few | . | TGTGCCACCAGCAGGGTCGGGGAGCGGATGAACACTGAAGCTTTCTTT | CATSRVGERMNTEAFF
13 | TRBJ1-5 | TRBV6-5 | . | . | TGTGCCAGCAGGAGGACCTACAATCAGCCCCAGCATTTT | CASRRTYNQPQHF
16 | TRBJ2-3 | TRBV4-1 | few | . | TGCGCCAGCAGCAACCCGCAGCAGCGGCTCACAGATACACAGTATTTT | CASSNPQQRLTDTQYF
13 | TRBJ2-7 | TRBV7-2 | many | TRBD1 | TGTGCCAGCAGCCGACAGGGGGCTTACGAGCAGTACTTC | CASSRQGAYEQYF
15 | TRBJ2-7 | TRBV6-2/TRBV6-3 | few | . | TGTGCCAGCAGTAGTGGGACGGTGAGCTCCTACGAGCAGTACTTC | CASSSGTVSSYEQYF
14 | TRBJ2-7 | TRBV20-1 | few | TRBD1 | TGCAGTGCCACCGGGACAGGTCCATTAGGGGAGCAGTACTTC | CSATGTGPLGEQYF
14 | TRBJ2-7 | TRBV9 | . | . | TGTGCCAGCAGTCCCGACTTAAAACCCTACGAGCAGTACTTC | CASSPDLKPYEQYF
11 | TRBJ2-1 | TRBV20-1 | many | . | TGCAGTGCTGCGCGAGCCAATGAGCAGTTCTTC | CSAARANEQFF
13 | TRBJ1-1 | TRBV6-2/TRBV6-3 | . | TRBD1 | TGTGCCAGCAGGAAACAGGGGGGGACTGAAGCTTTCTTT | CASRKQGGTEAFF
13 | TRBJ1-1 | TRBV28 | . | . | TGTGCCAGCGTCCGCTGGCTGAACACTGAAGCTTTCTTT | CASVRWLNTEAFF
13 | TRBJ1-1 | TRBV7-8 | many | . | TGTGCCAGCAACCCACTGGGGGGCACTGAAGCTTTCTTT | CASNPLGGTEAFF
15 | TRBJ2-3 | TRBV12-3/TRBV12-4 | . | TRBD1 | TGTGCCAGCAGTTCAGGGGGCGCGGCGGGAGATACGCAGTATTTT | CASSSGGAAGDTQYF
11 | TRBJ1-2 | TRBV7-9 | . | . | TGTGCCAGCAGCTACACAGCTGGCTACACCTTC | CASSYTAGYTF
17 | TRBJ1-1 | TRBV5-1 | . | . | TGCGCCAGCCGCGGAATTGTGGACAGACTTATTGGTACTGAAGCTTTCTTT | CASRGIVDRLIGTEAFF
17 | TRBJ2-1 | TRBV6-6 | few | . | TGTGCCAGCAGTCATAAGGGGTCGGAGGGGTTCTACAATGAGCAGTTCTTC | CASSHKGSEGFYNEQFF
14 | TRBJ1-1 | TRBV6-5 | . | . | TGTGCCAGCAGTTACTTTGCGGGTGACACTGAAGCTTTCTTT | CASSYFAGDTEAFF
14 | TRBJ2-1 | TRBV12-3/TRBV12-4 | many | . | TGTGCCAGCAGTTCCCGAGGAGGGGGGAATGAGCAGTTCTTC | CASSSRGGGNEQFF
14 | TRBJ1-3 | TRBV10-3 | . | . | TGTGCCATCAGTGATCCTACGTACCGAAACACCATATATTTT | CAISDPTYRNTIYF
14 | TRBJ2-5 | TRBV28 | many | . | TGTGCCAGCAGTTTATCAGGTAGTCAAGAGACCCAGTACTTC | CASSLSGSQETQYF
13 | TRBJ1-2 | TRBV14 | few | . | TGTGCCAGCAGCCAAGACGTATCCTATGGCTACACCTTC | CASSQDVSYGYTF
15 | TRBJ2-5 | TRBV7-2 | . | TRBD2 | TGTGCCAGCAGCCCCGCGGCGGGGGGGATAGAGACCCAGTACTTC | CASSPAAGGIETQYF
15 | TRBJ2-3 | TRBV7-9 | . | . | TGTGCCAGCAGCCTCCTAGCGATGGAGAGAGATACGCAGTATTTT | CASSLLAMERDTQYF